This T cell receptor (beta chain) was identified in a study of shared clonotypes between healthy human individuals. This CDR3 is built from 15 residues. In germline, CDR1 is SGHAT, CDR2 FQNNGV. V was cut by 8 bases and J by 4 bases, with 18 bases left in between. Profiling relied on immunoSEQ multiplex PCR, and the TCRdb table lists in-frame clones only, not all of them. Among hundreds of thousands of clones, approximately 79% were seen once, and the ten largest hold more than 1.5%. This TCR derives from a woman aged 30 to 39 in good health. Sequencing was carried out using memory CD4+ T cells sorted from blood. Stated subset: CD45RA-negative fraction. The V and J genes are TRBV11-2 and TRBJ1-5, with a tentative D call TRBD1 (6 bases). The DNA of the CDR3 is TGTGCCAGCCTTATAATAGGGGGAGAAAATCAGCCCCAGCATTTT. Amino acid sequence: CASLIIGGENQPQHF. The variable domain in full, completed from reference TRBV11-2 and TRBJ1-5, reads EAGVAQSPRYKIIEKRQSVAFWCNPISGHATLYWYQQILGQGPKLLIQFQNNGVVDDSQLPKDRFSAERLKGVDSTLKIQPAKLEDSAVYLCASLIIGGENQPQHFGDGTRLSIL.